The clone carrying this T cell receptor beta chain was seen a handful of times. V lost 4 bases and J lost 2; bases outside the gene matches: 5. From germline, CDR1 is LNHDA and CDR2 SQIVND (reference sequence). The CDR3 loop spans 14 amino acids. Profiled with immunoSEQ multiplex PCR; TCRdb holds only in-frame clones, not every one. The sample yields some 360,000 clones, about 90% seen once. This entry belongs to a study of blood T cell repertoires in COVID-19. The source material was peripheral blood. The chain carries TRBV19 and TRBJ2-7, with 7 bases fitting TRBD2. The origin of this receptor is a woman aged 55-75 years with COVID-19, enrolled during active disease. The CDR3 protein is CASSTGGPTYEQYF. The CDR3 DNA reads TGTGCCAGTAGTACGGGGGGACCTACCTACGAGCAGTACTTC.